The 18 T cell receptor beta chains reported below all come from one sample, sequenced in a study of CD4 and CD8 cells across lung adenocarcinoma regions. MiXCR, run by TCRdb on the PCR reads, gives a single entry per CDR3 protein. Of approximately 12,000 distinct CDR3 sequences in the sample, about 56% were seen once. The sample taken for sequencing was CD8+ T cells from the center of a lung tumor. The receptors stem from a female donor with lung adenocarcinoma. The CD4 and CD8 labels of this study may be unreliable.

This clonotype was detected only a few times. This chain uses TRBV6-1 with TRBJ2-5; TRBD2 agrees at 10 bases. The J segment lost 2 bases and the V segment lost 6 bases, leaving 6 bases of the junction unmatched. The length of the CDR3 is 15 residues. Germline V gene data show CDR1 as MNHNS and CDR2 as SASEGT. The CDR3 DNA follows: TGTGCCAGCAGCGTAATGACTAGCGGGCAAGAGACCCAGTACTTC. Its protein product is CASSVMTSGQETQYF.

This clonotype has just a few counts. The chain is built from TRBV6-1 and TRBJ1-1, with no clear D. V was cut by 6 bases and J by 3 bases, with 8 bases left in between. The germline CDR1 and CDR2 sequences are MNHNS and SASEGT. CDR3 length equals 12 residues. CDR3 sequence: CASSRLYTEAFF. The CDR3 DNA reads as TGTGCCAGCAGCAGGTTGTACACTGAAGCTTTCTTT.

Relative to its sample, this clonotype is medium-sized. The chain carries TRBV7-2 and TRBJ2-1, with TRBD2 identical over 8 bases. The CDR3 loop spans 16 amino acids. V dropped 5 bases and J dropped 7; count of bases not matched to a gene: 13. Germline CDR1 is SGHTA and CDR2 is FQGNSA. DNA of the CDR3: TGTGCCAGCAGCCCGACGGGAGGGGGGGCGCATAATGAGCAGTTCTTC. Amino acid sequence: CASSPTGGGAHNEQFF.

A few counts support this clonotype. This chain uses TRBV10-2 with TRBJ2-5; possible D gene TRBD1, 5 bases. The CDR3 totals 14 residues. Germline CDR1 reads WSHSY; CDR2 reads SAAADI. V was cut by 5 bases and J by 3 bases, with 13 bases left in between. The CDR3 loop reads CASSNWGREETQYF. CDR3 nucleotide sequence: TGCGCCAGCAGTAATTGGGGCAGGGAAGAGACCCAGTACTTC.

There are a few counts of this clonotype. J is TRBJ2-3 and V is TRBV27, with no clear D. The germline V gene has CDR1 MNHEY and CDR2 SMNVEV (reference sequence). Trimming left V 6 bases short and J 4 bases short, with 11 bases between. CDR3 length: 13 amino acids. The CDR3 DNA follows: TGTGCCAGCAGCCTACTTGACGCAGATACGCAGTATTTT. Its translation is CASSLLDADTQYF.

The V call is TRBV6-5, the J call TRBJ2-3; D unclear. CDR3 length equals 11 residues. V lost 6 bases to trimming and J lost 2 bases, with 3 bases between them. Germline CDR1 reads MNHEY; CDR2 reads SVGAGI. The CDR3 DNA sequence: TGTGCCAGCAGGTACACAGATACGCAGTATTTT. This encodes CASRYTDTQYF.

The chain has TRBV4-1 and TRBJ2-5; no clear D. TRBJ2-7 matches the DNA end more closely, so the J call is doubtful. This CDR3 comprises 13 residues. Germline lookup yields CDR1 MGHRA and CDR2 YSYEKL. The CDR3 DNA reads TGCGCCAGCAGCCGTTCGATTTTCTACGAGCAGTACTTC. It encodes CASSRSIFYEQYF.

The chain links TRBV3-1 to TRBJ2-7, with D possibly matching TRBD1 (6 bases). Trimming cost V 5 bases and J 2 bases, with 16 bases left between them. Germline values: CDR1 LGHDT, CDR2 YNNKEL (reference sequence). The CDR3 runs to 15 residues. Here the CDR3 reads CASSKHTGLPYEQYF. CDR3 DNA: TGTGCCAGCAGCAAACATACAGGGCTACCCTACGAGCAGTACTTC.

This clonotype ranks as large. The CDR3 coding sequence is TGTGCCAGCAGTTACTCGTGGGGAGATACGCAGTATTTT. It yields the protein CASSYSWGDTQYF. This chain uses TRBV6-5 with TRBJ2-3; D is ambiguous. Looked up from germline, CDR1 is MNHEY and CDR2 is SVGAGI. The CDR3 length is 13 residues. V lost 0 bases and J 5 bases, leaving 6 bases between the germline ends.

The rearrangement links TRBV27 to TRBJ2-1; D might be TRBD2 (5 bases). CDR1 and CDR2 (germline): MNHEY, SMNVEV (reference sequence). The CDR3 sequence is 12 residues long. The V end lost 5 bases, the J end lost 8 bases, and 10 bases lay between the germline ends. CDR3 coding DNA: TGTGCCAGCAGTCGGGGTGCGCATGAGCAGTTCTTC. Protein: CASSRGAHEQFF.

The chain employs TRBV27 and TRBJ2-5, with D perhaps being TRBD1 or TRBD2 (6 bases each). With the DNA end fitting TRBJ2-7 better, the J assignment may be wrong. The CDR3 covers 14 residues. CDR1 and CDR2 from the germline V gene are MNHEY and SMNVEV (reference sequence). The CDR3 region has the DNA TGTGCCAGCAGTCCCGGGTGGGGGGCGGCCGAGCAGTACTTC. Translation gives CASSPGWGAAEQYF.

This clonotype is termed medium-sized. The chain combines TRBV6-5 with TRBJ2-3; no clear D. The germline gives CDR1 MNHEY, CDR2 SVGAGI. V lost 0 bases and J lost 8, with 9 bases in between. The CDR3 is 13 residues long. CDR3 nucleotide sequence: TGTGCCAGCAGTTACTCGAACTGGGCTACGCAGTATTTT. It is translated as CASSYSNWATQYF.

About this clonotype: Compared with germline, one end of the junction differs, possibly owing to a read error. V gene TRBV6-1 combines with J gene TRBJ2-3, with 8 bases fitting TRBD2. Germline assignment: CDR1 MNHNS and CDR2 SASEGT. CDR3 length equals 16 residues. CDR3 in amino acids: CASSLDPTSVTYTQYF. Here the CDR3 DNA reads TGTGCCAGCAGCCTGGACCCGACTAGCGTCACATATACGCAGTATTTT.

The rearrangement links TRBV6-6 to TRBJ2-5; D possibly matches TRBD1 or TRBD2 (5 bases each). The germline V and J ends were trimmed by 2 bases and 4 bases, with 11 bases remaining between them. The CDR3 extends over 14 amino acids. Germline V gene lookup returns CDR1 MNHNY and CDR2 SVGAGI (reference sequence). The CDR3 nucleotides read TGTGCCAGCAGTTACGGGGGTGGTCGAGAGACCCAGTACTTC. Translating gives CASSYGGGRETQYF.

J is TRBJ2-6 and V is TRBV14; 7 nucleotides agree with TRBD2. V shed 1 base and J 0 bases; nucleotides not matched to a gene: 12. The germline V gene encodes CDR1 SGHDN and CDR2 FVKESK. This CDR3 comprises 20 residues. The CDR3 DNA reads TGTGCCAGCAGCCAAGGATCTTGGGGAGGGAGAATCTCTGGGGCCAACGTCCTGACTTTC. It codes for CASSQGSWGGRISGANVLTF.

The chain carries TRBV28 and TRBJ1-1; D unresolved. With 7 bases removed from V and 0 bases from J, the gap between germline ends came to 15 bases. From germline, CDR1 is MDHEN and CDR2 SYDVKM. CDR3 size: 15 residues. Here the CDR3 DNA reads TGTGCCAGCAAACTCAATGGGCCGCTGAACACTGAAGCTTTCTTT. Translated: CASKLNGPLNTEAFF.

The chain links TRBV24-1 to TRBJ2-1; a possible D gene is TRBD2 (6 bases). CDR1 and CDR2 from the germline V gene are KGHDR and SFDVKD. This CDR3 has 14 amino acids. Trimming shortened V by 5 bases and J by 6 bases, and 13 bases separated the two germline ends. The CDR3 nucleotides are TGTGCCACCAGTGCTCGGACTAATTCCAATGAGCAGTTCTTC. This encodes CATSARTNSNEQFF.

This clonotype turned up a few times. The genes are TRBV6-5 and TRBJ2-3; 8 bases fit TRBD1. Germline V gives CDR1 MNHEY, CDR2 SVGAGI. The CDR3 has 14 amino acids. V lost 4 bases and J lost 4; bases outside the gene matches: 4. The CDR3 here is CASSLQGEADTQYF. Here the CDR3 DNA reads TGTGCCAGCAGTTTACAGGGGGAGGCAGATACGCAGTATTTT.